This T cell receptor (beta chain) was found in a study of response to subunit inactivated influenza vaccine. Overall study findings and caveats: Few additional T cells are recruited per seasonal influenza vaccination, authors suggested.

In this sample, this clonotype turned up a few times. The target antigen is unknown. Germline V CDR1 and CDR2: SEHNR, FQNEAQ (reference sequence). The CDR3 totals 14 residues. V gave up 2 bases and J gave up 6 bases, with 11 bases separating them. Each CDR3 protein is one row after TCRdb ran MiXCR on the RT-PCR reads. The top ten clones hold 6.5% to 8% of a sample with 590,000 or so distinct CDR3 sequences, around 15% of them seen once. This chain joins TRBV7-9 and TRBJ2-1; possibly TRBD1 for D (5 bases). This material consisted of PBMCs from blood, taken 14 to 15 days before vaccination. The sequence came from a man aged 45-60 years who received an inactivated influenza vaccine. CDR3 nucleotide sequence: TGTGCCAGCAGCTTATTGTCAGGGCCCAATGAGCAGTTCTTC. Protein sequence: CASSLLSGPNEQFF.